This T cell receptor beta chain appears in the sequencing data of a study of T cells after yellow fever vaccination. The CDR3 contains 11 residues. The germline gives CDR1 LNHDA, CDR2 SQIVND (reference sequence). TCRdb reanalysed the 5' RACE reads using MiXCR and keeps one entry per CDR3 protein. The sample includes 400,000 to 650,000 distinct CDR3 sequences, 21% of them seen just once. The study, taken as a whole, reports: The secondary T-cell response peaked on day 5, not day 15, but was weaker. Among primary-vaccination clones, most reappeared after the booster, at almost 98% for CD4 and more than 85% for CD8.

This clonotype was recorded only once. Its specificity is unknown. This clonotype was sampled from a man younger than 30 who received the YFV17D yellow fever vaccine. The chain combines TRBV19 with TRBJ2-7; D might be TRBD2 (6 bases). The source was PBMCs, collected about 20 days after the first yellow fever vaccination. The CDR3 DNA follows: TGTGCTGCGGGGCAGGGAGGCGAGCAGTACTTC. It encodes CAAGQGGEQYF.